This T cell receptor (beta chain) was observed in a study of T cells after yellow fever vaccination. The 5'RACE template-switching step produced TCR cDNA and added a universal primer site and UMIs. Each CDR3 protein is one row after TCRdb ran MiXCR on the 5' RACE reads. The sample has hundreds of thousands of distinct CDR3 sequences, around an eighth seen once. Study results and limitations: Weaker overall, the secondary response nonetheless peaked faster (day 5 versus 15).

Trimming took 4 bases from V and 3 from J, leaving 16 bases between them. This CDR3 has 14 amino acids. Germline-derived CDR1 and CDR2 are DFQATT and SNEGSKA (reference sequence). To note about this clonotype: Its antigen is still unknown.

The input for sequencing was PBMCs, taken on the day of the yellow fever booster vaccination. This chain links TRBV20-1 with TRBJ2-7, with a possible D match to TRBD1 (6 bases). The TCR was taken from a young man who received the YFV17D yellow fever vaccine. CDR3 nucleotide sequence: TGCAGTGCTAAGAGGCCGGACAGCATCTACGAGCAGTACTTC. It specifies CSAKRPDSIYEQYF.